The rows below give T cell receptor beta chains drawn from one sample of a study of glioma-infiltrating T cells after dendritic cell vaccination. TCRdb's copy holds only in-frame clones and misses some; the assay was immunoSEQ multiplex PCR. This table holds roughly 100,000 clones, under 90% found once. The source was blood, collected before dendritic cell vaccination. Receptors originate from a human donor with glioblastoma. The CDR3 runs from the conserved cysteine through the conserved F or W. A D gene is named only where the DNA matches it firmly. Where a row states a size, it is once, few, many or the class of an expanded clone; other rows omit it.

D gene: NA
V gene: TRBV28
CDR3 length: 14
J gene: TRBJ1-1
clone size: NA
CDR3 DNA: TGTGCCAGCAGTTCACCCGGGTTGAACACTGAAGCTTTCTTT
CDR3 protein: CASSSPGLNTEAFF

D gene: TRBD1
V gene: TRBV5-1
CDR3 length: 15
J gene: TRBJ2-2
clone size: once
CDR3 DNA: TGCGCCAGCAGCGTCCGGACAGGGGGCGACGGGGAGCTGTTTTTT
CDR3 protein: CASSVRTGGDGELFF

D gene: TRBD1
V gene: TRBV11-2
CDR3 length: 14
J gene: TRBJ1-1
clone size: NA
CDR3 DNA: TGTGCCAGCAGCGAGGACAGGGCGAACACTGAAGCTTTCTTT
CDR3 protein: CASSEDRANTEAFF

D gene: NA
V gene: TRBV19
CDR3 length: 15
J gene: TRBJ1-1
clone size: NA
CDR3 DNA: TGTGCCAGTACTCCAAGTCGGGCAGGGGTGCCTGAAGCTTTCTTT
CDR3 protein: CASTPSRAGVPEAFF

D gene: NA
V gene: TRBV21-1
CDR3 length: 21
J gene: TRBJ1-3
clone size: NA
CDR3 DNA: TGTGCCAGCAGCAAAGCGGGACAGGGTGGGGAAGGGGATCACTCTGGAAACACCATATATTTT
CDR3 protein: CASSKAGQGGEGDHSGNTIYF

D gene: NA
V gene: TRBV5-1
CDR3 length: 14
J gene: TRBJ1-1
clone size: NA
CDR3 DNA: TGCGCCAGCAGCTTGGGACAGAGCTACACTGAAGCTTTCTTT
CDR3 protein: CASSLGQSYTEAFF

D gene: NA
V gene: TRBV29-1
CDR3 length: 12
J gene: TRBJ1-3
clone size: few
CDR3 DNA: TGCAGCGTTGCCCGGGGGGGAAACACCATATATTTT
CDR3 protein: CSVARGGNTIYF

D gene: NA
V gene: TRBV10-3
CDR3 length: 16
J gene: TRBJ2-3
clone size: NA
CDR3 DNA: TGTGCCATCAGTGTTTTTATAGGGGGTGGCACAGATACGCAGTATTTT
CDR3 protein: CAISVFIGGGTDTQYF

D gene: TRBD1
V gene: TRBV5-1
CDR3 length: 15
J gene: TRBJ2-2
clone size: once
CDR3 DNA: TGCGCCAGCAGCTTAACAGGGGGCTCCACCGGGGAGCTGTTTTTT
CDR3 protein: CASSLTGGSTGELFF

D gene: NA
V gene: TRBV9
CDR3 length: 14
J gene: TRBJ2-7
clone size: NA
CDR3 DNA: TGTGCCAGCAGCGAATTCGTGGGGCCCTACGAGCAGTACTTC
CDR3 protein: CASSEFVGPYEQYF

D gene: NA
V gene: TRBV6-1
CDR3 length: 14
J gene: TRBJ2-7
clone size: NA
CDR3 DNA: TGTGCCAGCAGCCTGGGGGGACAGAACTACGAGCAGTACTTC
CDR3 protein: CASSLGGQNYEQYF

D gene: TRBD1
V gene: TRBV6-1
CDR3 length: 13
J gene: TRBJ1-1
clone size: NA
CDR3 DNA: TGTGCCCTCAGAGGGGACAGCCCCACTGAAGCTTTCTTT
CDR3 protein: CALRGDSPTEAFF

D gene: TRBD1
V gene: TRBV4-1
CDR3 length: 16
J gene: TRBJ1-5
clone size: NA
CDR3 DNA: TGCGCCAGCAGCCAAGACATCGGGACAGGGAATCAGCCCCAGCATTTT
CDR3 protein: CASSQDIGTGNQPQHF

D gene: TRBD2
V gene: TRBV6-5
CDR3 length: 15
J gene: TRBJ2-7
clone size: NA
CDR3 DNA: TGTGCCAGCAGCCTGCTAGCGGGAAACCCCTACGAGCAGTACTTC
CDR3 protein: CASSLLAGNPYEQYF

D gene: NA
V gene: TRBV30
CDR3 length: 14
J gene: TRBJ1-4
clone size: NA
CDR3 DNA: TGTGCCTGGAGCGACGGGGTGATGGCTGAAAAACTGTTTTTT
CDR3 protein: CAWSDGVMAEKLFF

D gene: TRBD1
V gene: TRBV5-1
CDR3 length: 15
J gene: TRBJ2-7
clone size: NA
CDR3 DNA: TGCGCCAGCAGCCCTCCAGGACAGGGGCCATACGAGCAGTACTTC
CDR3 protein: CASSPPGQGPYEQYF

D gene: TRBD2
V gene: TRBV5-1
CDR3 length: 16
J gene: TRBJ2-6
clone size: NA
CDR3 DNA: TGCGCCAGCAGCTCCGGACTAGGAACTGGGGCCAACGTCCTGACTTTC
CDR3 protein: CASSSGLGTGANVLTF

D gene: NA
V gene: TRBV7-9
CDR3 length: 15
J gene: TRBJ2-1
clone size: few
CDR3 DNA: TGTGCCAGCAGCTTCTTTGGGGGCATCTACAATGAGCAGTTCTTC
CDR3 protein: CASSFFGGIYNEQFF

D gene: TRBD1
V gene: TRBV2
CDR3 length: 13
J gene: TRBJ2-7
clone size: NA
CDR3 DNA: TGTGCCAGCACAGGACAGGGGGCAGAAGAGCAGTACTTC
CDR3 protein: CASTGQGAEEQYF

D gene: TRBD2
V gene: TRBV19
CDR3 length: 15
J gene: TRBJ2-7
clone size: NA
CDR3 DNA: TGTGCCAGTAGTATTCTAGCGGGCCCCTCCTACGAGCAGTACTTC
CDR3 protein: CASSILAGPSYEQYF

D gene: TRBD1
V gene: TRBV11-2
CDR3 length: 14
J gene: TRBJ2-5
clone size: NA
CDR3 DNA: TGTGCCAGCAGCGCGACAGGGGGTCAAGAGACCCAGTACTTC
CDR3 protein: CASSATGGQETQYF

D gene: NA
V gene: TRBV29-1
CDR3 length: 12
J gene: TRBJ1-1
clone size: NA
CDR3 DNA: TGCAGCTCAAGCGAGGGTTGGACTGAAGCTTTCTTT
CDR3 protein: CSSSEGWTEAFF

D gene: TRBD1
V gene: TRBV19
CDR3 length: 12
J gene: TRBJ1-2
clone size: NA
CDR3 DNA: TGTGCCAGTAGTATTGACAGGGGTGGCTACACCTTC
CDR3 protein: CASSIDRGGYTF

D gene: TRBD1
V gene: TRBV27
CDR3 length: 16
J gene: TRBJ1-6
clone size: NA
CDR3 DNA: TGTGCCAGCAGCTATCTAGGGGGCAGGAATAATTCACCCCTCCACTTT
CDR3 protein: CASSYLGGRNNSPLHF

D gene: TRBD1
V gene: TRBV2
CDR3 length: 14
J gene: TRBJ2-3
clone size: NA
CDR3 DNA: TGTGCCAGCAGTGGACAGGGTTGGACAGATACGCAGTATTTT
CDR3 protein: CASSGQGWTDTQYF

D gene: TRBD1
V gene: TRBV2
CDR3 length: 14
J gene: TRBJ1-2
clone size: NA
CDR3 DNA: TGTGCCAGCAGTGAAGCGGGGACAGACTATGGCTACACCTTC
CDR3 protein: CASSEAGTDYGYTF

D gene: TRBD1
V gene: TRBV11-3
CDR3 length: 15
J gene: TRBJ2-7
clone size: NA
CDR3 DNA: TGTGCCAGCAGCCCACGGACAGGGAAAAATAACGAGCAGTACTTC
CDR3 protein: CASSPRTGKNNEQYF

D gene: NA
V gene: TRBV7-9
CDR3 length: 15
J gene: TRBJ1-4
clone size: NA
CDR3 DNA: TGTGCCAGCAGCTTACCCTATTCGACTAATGAAAAACTGTTTTTT
CDR3 protein: CASSLPYSTNEKLFF

D gene: NA
V gene: TRBV25-1
CDR3 length: 16
J gene: TRBJ2-5
clone size: NA
CDR3 DNA: TGTGCCAGCAGTGATGCGGGGACCCCGGCCCAAGAGACCCAGTACTTC
CDR3 protein: CASSDAGTPAQETQYF

D gene: NA
V gene: TRBV21-1
CDR3 length: 17
J gene: TRBJ1-2
clone size: NA
CDR3 DNA: TGTGCCAGCAGCATCGGGAGGGGGCTGGTCCAAGGCTATGGCTACACCTTC
CDR3 protein: CASSIGRGLVQGYGYTF

D gene: NA
V gene: TRBV6-5
CDR3 length: 15
J gene: TRBJ2-2
clone size: NA
CDR3 DNA: TGTGCCAGCAGTTACTCTCTAGCTAACACCGGGGAGCTGTTTTTT
CDR3 protein: CASSYSLANTGELFF

D gene: NA
V gene: TRBV20-1
CDR3 length: 11
J gene: TRBJ1-2
clone size: NA
CDR3 DNA: TGCAGTGGGGGGGGGAACTATGGCTACACCTTC
CDR3 protein: CSGGGNYGYTF

D gene: NA
V gene: TRBV9
CDR3 length: 13
J gene: TRBJ2-1
clone size: NA
CDR3 DNA: TGTGCCAGCAGAGCTAGCTCCTACAATGAGCAGTTCTTC
CDR3 protein: CASRASSYNEQFF

D gene: NA
V gene: TRBV4-1
CDR3 length: 13
J gene: TRBJ1-5
clone size: NA
CDR3 DNA: TGCGCCAGCAGCCAAGATCGGGGGATAGCCCAGCATTTT
CDR3 protein: CASSQDRGIAQHF

D gene: TRBD1
V gene: TRBV27
CDR3 length: 18
J gene: TRBJ2-7
clone size: NA
CDR3 DNA: TGTGCCAGCAGTTCACAAGAGAGGTCCCGACAGGGGGGGAACGAGCAGTACTTC
CDR3 protein: CASSSQERSRQGGNEQYF

D gene: NA
V gene: TRBV10-3
CDR3 length: 14
J gene: TRBJ1-1
clone size: NA
CDR3 DNA: TGTGCCATCTCCCGACGAGGGCGCGACACTGAAGCTTTCTTT
CDR3 protein: CAISRRGRDTEAFF

D gene: NA
V gene: TRBV30
CDR3 length: 12
J gene: TRBJ2-7
clone size: NA
CDR3 DNA: TGTGCCTGGAGTGTATGGTGGGAGGAGCAGTACTTC
CDR3 protein: CAWSVWWEEQYF

D gene: TRBD1
V gene: TRBV18
CDR3 length: 15
J gene: TRBJ2-7
clone size: NA
CDR3 DNA: TGTGCCAGCTCACAGGAGTGGACAGGGGGGAGAGAGCAGTACTTC
CDR3 protein: CASSQEWTGGREQYF

D gene: NA
V gene: TRBV5-5
CDR3 length: 14
J gene: TRBJ2-7
clone size: once
CDR3 DNA: TGTGCCAGCAGCTTGCTAGCCGGATCCTACGAGCAGTACTTC
CDR3 protein: CASSLLAGSYEQYF

D gene: TRBD1
V gene: TRBV4-3
CDR3 length: 18
J gene: TRBJ1-6
clone size: NA
CDR3 DNA: TGCGCCAGCAGCCAGAAGGGGGCAGGAGCGGGCTATAATTCACCCCTCCACTTT
CDR3 protein: CASSQKGAGAGYNSPLHF

D gene: NA
V gene: TRBV15
CDR3 length: 15
J gene: TRBJ1-1
clone size: NA
CDR3 DNA: TGTGCCACCAGCAGAGATTCGAGGGTCGGAGGTGAAGCTTTCTTT
CDR3 protein: CATSRDSRVGGEAFF

D gene: NA
V gene: TRBV10-3
CDR3 length: 16
J gene: TRBJ1-5
clone size: NA
CDR3 DNA: TGTGCCATCAGTGATTTTACAGGATTTAGCAATCAGCCCCAGCATTTT
CDR3 protein: CAISDFTGFSNQPQHF

D gene: NA
V gene: TRBV7-9
CDR3 length: 16
J gene: TRBJ1-1
clone size: NA
CDR3 DNA: TGTGCCAGCAGCTTATCTTACGGGCAGGGTGAGACTGAAGCTTTCTTT
CDR3 protein: CASSLSYGQGETEAFF

D gene: NA
V gene: TRBV5-1
CDR3 length: 15
J gene: TRBJ2-7
clone size: NA
CDR3 DNA: TGCGCCAGCAGCTTGGCATTAGCTGGCTCCTACGAGCAGTACTTC
CDR3 protein: CASSLALAGSYEQYF

D gene: TRBD1
V gene: TRBV6-1
CDR3 length: 13
J gene: TRBJ1-5
clone size: NA
CDR3 DNA: TGTGCCACAGGGACAGGGGTAAGAGGACCCCAGCATTTT
CDR3 protein: CATGTGVRGPQHF

D gene: TRBD1
V gene: TRBV7-9
CDR3 length: 14
J gene: TRBJ1-2
clone size: once
CDR3 DNA: TGTGCCAGCAGCTTAGAGGACAGGGGATTTGGCTACACCTTC
CDR3 protein: CASSLEDRGFGYTF

D gene: NA
V gene: TRBV5-4
CDR3 length: 15
J gene: TRBJ2-5
clone size: NA
CDR3 DNA: TGTGCCAGCAGCTTTGGCGGTGGCGGAGGGGAGACCCAGTACTTC
CDR3 protein: CASSFGGGGGETQYF

D gene: TRBD2
V gene: TRBV7-3
CDR3 length: 12
J gene: TRBJ2-1
clone size: NA
CDR3 DNA: TGTGCCAGCAGCCGACAGCGGGAGGAGCAGTTCTTC
CDR3 protein: CASSRQREEQFF

D gene: NA
V gene: TRBV18
CDR3 length: 13
J gene: TRBJ1-2
clone size: NA
CDR3 DNA: TGTGCCAGCTCACCCCAGGTACAGAAGGGCTACACCTTC
CDR3 protein: CASSPQVQKGYTF

D gene: NA
V gene: TRBV5-4
CDR3 length: 13
J gene: TRBJ2-2
clone size: NA
CDR3 DNA: TGTGCCAGCAGCTTACTCGAGGCCGGGGAGCTGTTTTTT
CDR3 protein: CASSLLEAGELFF

D gene: TRBD1
V gene: TRBV5-6
CDR3 length: 14
J gene: TRBJ1-2
clone size: NA
CDR3 DNA: TGTGCCAGCAGCGAGACAGGGGAGGGCTATGGCTACACCTTC
CDR3 protein: CASSETGEGYGYTF

D gene: NA
V gene: TRBV15
CDR3 length: 13
J gene: TRBJ1-5
clone size: NA
CDR3 DNA: TGTGCCACCAGCAGTCAGGGAGGTCAGCCCCAGCATTTT
CDR3 protein: CATSSQGGQPQHF

D gene: TRBD1
V gene: TRBV7-8
CDR3 length: 13
J gene: TRBJ1-1
clone size: NA
CDR3 DNA: TGTGCCAGCAGCTTGGACAGGGGCACTGAAGCTTTCTTT
CDR3 protein: CASSLDRGTEAFF

D gene: NA
V gene: TRBV7-7
CDR3 length: 15
J gene: TRBJ2-1
clone size: NA
CDR3 DNA: TGTGCTAGCAGCTTGGGCGGGGGCTTTGTAAATGAGCAGTTCTTC
CDR3 protein: CASSLGGGFVNEQFF